This T cell receptor beta chain was retrieved from a study of blood T cells in healthy people across ages (dated by TCRdb to between 2015 and 2017). Study-wide context: Template switching captured roughly one uniquely barcoded TCR beta cDNA molecule per two T cells in model experiments. Age-related changes in TCR beta repertoire diversity were measured in the study by deep sequencing normalized with unique cDNA molecular identifiers. Four age groups were formed from the donors: young (average about 16 years), middle-aged (approximately 42), aged (under 70) and long-lived (roughly 88). To avoid experimental bias, donors of different ages were spread randomly across the sequencing lanes. Using the same blood draw, the study looked at two additional independent replicas of 1 million unique cDNA reads for two donors, one aged 18 to 30 and the other aged 80 or older. Results and caveats for the whole study, not just this receptor: Compared with the aged group, more naive CD4+ T cells, fewer expanded clones and increased TCR diversity were shown by the long-lived group, suggesting age selection. There was a strong correlation between observed TCR beta diversity and the percentage of naive T cells measured by flow cytometry. Estimates of total diversity based on one million sequenced T cells were considered lower bounds and underestimates. Because the CMV infection status of the donors was unknown, age-related changes in expanded clonotypes may potentially have been confounded. Since profiling was done on bulk unsorted PBMCs, naive and antigen-experienced compartments could not be conclusively compared. As age increased, observed TCR beta diversity per million T cells dropped in a roughly linear way, and a significant reduction was already evident by age 40.

The donors were roughly 39 Caucasian individuals from Russia, aged 6 to 90 years, who were systemically healthy. Ten milliliters of peripheral blood were drawn from each donor into EDTA-treated Vacutainer tubes. PBMCs were isolated by Ficoll-Paque density-gradient centrifugation, with at least 7 million obtained per sample. Trizol reagent was used to extract total RNA from PBMCs, with at least 5.5 micrograms per sample. The percentages of naive CD45RAhigh/CD27high T cells were determined by flow cytometry on a PBMC aliquot from every donor. The germline ends are 16 bases apart after V is trimmed by 7 bases and J by 6 bases. CDR3 length: 14 amino acids, cysteine to phenylalanine. Only the CDR3 DNA is retained, 42 bases long and in frame from the first base. For CDR1 and CDR2, the germline V gene lists ENHRY and SYGVKD. With respect to this clonotype: The antigen it recognizes is unknown. No per-base quality is available; no much larger clone lies one base away.

Libraries came from 5' RACE. Sequencer: Illumina HiSeq 2500. A second PCR of roughly 7 to 12 cycles was run with a J-beta primer mix and a sample-barcoded 5' primer. A unique molecular identifier was introduced onto each TCR beta cDNA molecule by a template-switch 5' adaptor carrying 12 random nucleotides. At least 3 million CDR3-containing paired-end reads were obtained from each sample. First-strand cDNA was synthesized from all RNA with the Mint cDNA synthesis kit, primed by a TRBC-specific oligonucleotide. Following uracil-DNA glycosylase treatment, a first 18-cycle PCR with universal primers M1SS and BC2_uni_R was performed on all cDNA. Under the source paper's analysis protocol: Normalization of each sample was performed by random selection of 1 million high-quality reads, each carrying a distinct molecular identifier. Instead of being binned into consensus sequences, reads with shared molecular identifiers were discarded. MiTCR, run with a Q25 quality threshold and the strictest error-elimination algorithm, handled CDR3 identification, clonotype clustering and error correction. A nonparametric unseen species model with Euler transformation was used to estimate a lower bound on total TCR beta diversity. TCRdb took the public reads, trimmed them with fastp at Q25, ran MiXCR for clone calling and kept in-frame beta chains. Entries that share a CDR3 protein sequence are merged under the most common genes and DNA. TCRdb's processing, not the study's, gives the V and J calls here. The sample table records some 1.5 million distinct CDR3 sequences; 28% of these occur just once. Clones ranked in the top ten supply 6.5% to 8.5% of the sample.

Source material: blood. The chain links TRBV10-3 with TRBJ1-3; TRBD1 is possibly the D segment (6 matching bases). The sequence came from a woman aged 25 to 39 in good health. The nucleotide sequence reads TGTGCCATCAATAGAACCGGACAGCCAAACACCATATATTTT. The resulting protein is CAINRTGQPNTIYF.